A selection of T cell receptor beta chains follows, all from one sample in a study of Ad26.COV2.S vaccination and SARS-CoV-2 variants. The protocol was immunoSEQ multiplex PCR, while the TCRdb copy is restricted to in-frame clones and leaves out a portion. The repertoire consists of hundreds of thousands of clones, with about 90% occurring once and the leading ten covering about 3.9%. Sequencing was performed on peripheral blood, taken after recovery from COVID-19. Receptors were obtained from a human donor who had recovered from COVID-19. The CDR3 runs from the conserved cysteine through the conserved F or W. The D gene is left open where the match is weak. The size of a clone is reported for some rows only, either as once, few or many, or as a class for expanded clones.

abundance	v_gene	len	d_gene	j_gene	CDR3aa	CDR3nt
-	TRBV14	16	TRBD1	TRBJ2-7	CASSQDTGRGSGEQYF	TGTGCCAGCAGCCAAGATACCGGCAGGGGGTCTGGCGAGCAGTACTTC
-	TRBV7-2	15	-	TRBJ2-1	CASSLDSGTYNEQFF	TGTGCCAGCAGCTTGGATAGCGGTACCTACAATGAGCAGTTCTTC
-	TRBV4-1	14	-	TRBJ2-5	CASSQDFRRETQYF	TGCGCCAGCAGCCAAGACTTTCGGCGAGAGACCCAGTACTTC
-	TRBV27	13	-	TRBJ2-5	CASSLFVEEAQYF	TGTGCCAGCAGTTTATTCGTTGAGGAGGCCCAGTACTTC
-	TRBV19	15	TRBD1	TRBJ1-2	CAIADRSGQGSGYTF	TGTGCCATCGCCGACAGGTCGGGACAGGGTTCGGGCTACACCTTC
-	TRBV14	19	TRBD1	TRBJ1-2	CASSRTGDRASAANYGYTF	TGTGCCAGCAGTAGGACAGGGGATAGAGCCAGCGCAGCTAACTATGGCTACACCTTC
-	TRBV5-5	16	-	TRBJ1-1	CASSLGIRDTNTEAFF	TGTGCCAGCAGCTTGGGTATCCGGGACACAAACACTGAAGCTTTCTTT
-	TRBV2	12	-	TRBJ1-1	CASLRGNTEAFF	TGTGCCAGCTTGCGGGGGAACACTGAAGCTTTCTTT
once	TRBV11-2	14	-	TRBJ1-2	CASSQGSKAYGYTF	TGTGCCAGCAGCCAGGGCAGTAAGGCCTATGGCTACACCTTC
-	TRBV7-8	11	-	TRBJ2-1	CASSLKDEQFF	TGTGCCAGCAGCTTAAAGGATGAGCAGTTCTTC
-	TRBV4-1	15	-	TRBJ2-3	CASSPRQTVPDTQYF	TGCGCCAGCAGCCCACGACAGACGGTCCCAGATACGCAGTATTTT
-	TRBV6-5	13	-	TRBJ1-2	CASRGQTNYGYTF	TGTGCCAGCAGGGGCCAGACTAACTATGGCTACACCTTC
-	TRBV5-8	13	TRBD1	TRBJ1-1	CASGKDRDTEAFF	TGTGCCAGCGGGAAAGACAGGGACACTGAAGCTTTCTTT
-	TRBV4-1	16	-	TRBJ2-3	CASSQVKAGLTDTQYF	TGCGCCAGCAGCCAAGTCAAAGCGGGTCTAACAGATACGCAGTATTTT
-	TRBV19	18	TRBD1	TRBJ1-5	CASSTTSGTGGGNQPQHF	TGTGCCAGTAGTACAACTTCCGGGACAGGGGGGGGGAATCAGCCCCAGCATTTT
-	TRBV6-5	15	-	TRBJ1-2	CASRTDRPANYGYTF	TGTGCCAGCAGAACCGACAGGCCGGCTAACTATGGCTACACCTTC
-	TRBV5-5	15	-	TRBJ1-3	CASSVEGSSGNTIYF	TGTGCCAGCAGCGTCGAGGGGAGCTCTGGAAACACCATATATTTT
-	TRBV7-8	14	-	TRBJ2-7	CASSLAVRAHEQYF	TGTGCCAGCAGCTTAGCAGTGCGGGCTCACGAGCAGTACTTC
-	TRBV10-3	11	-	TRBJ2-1	CAISSGDEQFF	TGTGCCATCAGCAGCGGAGATGAGCAGTTCTTC
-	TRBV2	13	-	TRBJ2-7	CASRVSLSYEQYF	TGTGCCAGCAGAGTCTCCCTCTCCTACGAGCAGTACTTC
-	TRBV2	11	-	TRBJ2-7	CASSELHEQYF	TGTGCCAGCAGTGAACTGCACGAGCAGTACTTC
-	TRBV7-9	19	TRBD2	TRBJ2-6	CASSLGLAGDPRGANVLTF	TGTGCCAGCAGCTTAGGGCTAGCGGGGGACCCGCGGGGGGCCAACGTCCTGACTTTC
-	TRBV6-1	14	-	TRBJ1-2	CASSEAGGNYGYTF	TGTGCCAGCAGTGAAGCGGGGGGTAACTATGGCTACACCTTC
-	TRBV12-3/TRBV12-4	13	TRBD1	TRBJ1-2	CASRTGGYYGYTF	TGTGCCAGCAGGACAGGGGGCTACTATGGCTACACCTTC
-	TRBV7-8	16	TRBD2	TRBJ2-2	CASSSGTSGLRGELFF	TGTGCCAGCAGCTCAGGGACTAGCGGCCTTAGAGGGGAGCTGTTTTTT
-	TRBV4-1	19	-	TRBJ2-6	CASSHPLLQGGSGANVLTF	TGCGCCAGCAGCCACCCCCTACTGCAGGGTGGATCTGGGGCCAACGTCCTGACTTTC
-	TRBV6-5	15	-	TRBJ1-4	CASSYSGIENEKLFF	TGTGCCAGCAGTTACTCAGGCATTGAGAATGAAAAACTGTTTTTT
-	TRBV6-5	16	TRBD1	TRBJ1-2	CASSYTTGTGAYGYTF	TGTGCCAGCAGTTATACCACCGGGACAGGGGCCTATGGCTACACCTTC
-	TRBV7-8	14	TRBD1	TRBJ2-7	CASSSRDRGYEQYF	TGTGCCAGCAGTTCCCGGGACAGGGGATACGAGCAGTACTTC
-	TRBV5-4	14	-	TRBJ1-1	CASSLGPWGTEAFF	TGTGCCAGCAGCTTGGGGCCCTGGGGCACTGAAGCTTTCTTT
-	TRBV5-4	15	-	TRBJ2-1	CASSLGGRVGGEQFF	TGTGCCAGCAGCTTGGGTGGCAGGGTGGGAGGTGAGCAGTTCTTC
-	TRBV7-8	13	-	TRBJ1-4	CASSLVMNEKLFF	TGTGCCAGCAGCTTAGTAATGAATGAAAAACTGTTTTTT
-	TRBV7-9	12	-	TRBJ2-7	CASSKGGYEQYF	TGTGCCAGCAGCAAGGGGGGCTACGAGCAGTACTTC
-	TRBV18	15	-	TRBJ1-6	CASSLQGGINSPLHF	TGTGCCAGCTCCCTACAGGGTGGGATTAATTCACCCCTCCACTTT
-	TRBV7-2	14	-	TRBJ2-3	CASIPGRPTDTQYF	TGTGCCAGCATTCCGGGACGACCCACAGATACGCAGTATTTT
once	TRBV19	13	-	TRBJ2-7	CASSTWDLQEQYF	TGTGCCAGTAGTACGTGGGACCTGCAAGAGCAGTACTTC
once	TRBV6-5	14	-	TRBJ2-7	CASSYTGRVYEQYF	TGTGCCAGCAGTTACACCGGACGGGTCTACGAGCAGTACTTC
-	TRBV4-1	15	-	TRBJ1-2	CASSQDSGWVGGYTF	TGCGCCAGCAGCCAAGATTCGGGGTGGGTCGGAGGCTACACCTTC
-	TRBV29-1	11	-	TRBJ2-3	CSVADGDTQYF	TGCAGCGTCGCGGACGGAGATACGCAGTATTTT
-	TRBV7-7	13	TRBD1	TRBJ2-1	CASSQDRVHEQFF	TGTGCTAGCAGTCAGGACAGGGTCCATGAGCAGTTCTTC
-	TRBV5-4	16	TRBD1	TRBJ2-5	CASSLDQTGGRETQYF	TGTGCCAGCAGCTTGGACCAAACAGGGGGTAGGGAGACCCAGTACTTC
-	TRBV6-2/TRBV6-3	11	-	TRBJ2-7	CASSYGHEQYF	TGTGCCAGCAGTTATGGTCACGAGCAGTACTTC
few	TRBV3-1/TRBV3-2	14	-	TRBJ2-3	CASSLGGGPDTQYF	TGTGCCAGCAGCCTAGGGGGGGGCCCAGATACGCAGTATTTT
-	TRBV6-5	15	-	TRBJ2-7	CASRRENTGIYEQYF	TGTGCCAGCAGACGAGAAAATACAGGGATTTACGAGCAGTACTTC
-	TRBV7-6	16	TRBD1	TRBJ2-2	CASRSAGGGDTGELFF	TGTGCCAGCAGATCGGCAGGGGGCGGTGACACCGGGGAGCTGTTTTTT